Presented here are 27 T cell receptor beta chains from one specimen sequenced in a study of T cells in Graves' hyperthyroidism and ophthalmopathy. Amplification of TCR beta CDR3 regions used RNA as the template. HTBI primers were used for first-round RT-PCR of the TCR CDR3. TCRdb reprocessed the multiplex PCR reads with MiXCR, giving one entry per CDR3 protein. The sample consists of about 250,000 distinct CDR3 sequences, approximately 25% of them appearing once. Material for sequencing was blood. The receptor source for this set is a woman in her thirties or forties with Graves' ophthalmopathy.

The table lists this clonotype with many counts. The chain employs TRBV20-1 and TRBJ1-3, with 9 positions matching TRBD1. The germline gives CDR1 DFQATT, CDR2 SNEGSKA (reference sequence). There are 14 residues in the CDR3. V was clipped by 5 bases and J by 2 bases; unmatched bases: 4. The CDR3 loop is CSAGGQGAGNTIYF. The CDR3 DNA reads TGCAGTGCTGGGGGACAGGGAGCTGGAAACACCATATATTTT.

This rearrangement joins TRBV7-2 to TRBJ2-5; D not resolved. There are 13 residues in the CDR3. The V and J ends lost 5 bases and 4 bases respectively, with 11 bases between them. CDR1 and CDR2 from the germline V gene are SGHTA and FQGNSA. CDR3 sequence: CASSRPVTETQYF. In DNA, the CDR3 is TGTGCCAGCAGCCGGCCCGTGACAGAGACCCAGTACTTC.

Remarks on this clonotype: This may stem from a read error, because a much larger clone lies one nucleotide away. This chain joins TRBV20-1 and TRBJ2-7; D could derive from TRBD1 or TRBD2 (5 bases each). Trimming left V 5 bases short and J 0 bases short, with 11 bases between. Germline assignment: CDR1 DFQATT and CDR2 SNEGSKA (reference sequence). This CDR3 spans 13 amino acids. CDR3 coding DNA: TGCAGTGCTGGGGACGGGGACTCCTACGAGCAGTACTTC. Translation gives CSAGDGDSYEQYF.

In its sample, this clonotype was seen many times. V usage is TRBV6-1 and J usage is TRBJ2-7; D unclear. The CDR3 totals 14 residues. The germline gives CDR1 MNHNS, CDR2 SASEGT. Trimming took off 2 bases at V and 0 bases at J, with 8 bases between the two ends. CDR3 region: CASSETSSSYEQYF. The DNA of the CDR3 is TGTGCCAGCAGTGAAACGTCTAGCTCCTACGAGCAGTACTTC.

This clonotype was recorded many times. The V and J genes are TRBV5-1 and TRBJ2-7; D is ambiguous. V shed 3 bases and J shed 3 bases, with 10 bases lying between them. Germline V lookup: CDR1 SGHRS, CDR2 YFSETQ. This CDR3 has 13 residues. CDR3 nucleotide sequence: TGCGCCAGCAGCTCCCACCCCTTCTACGAGCAGTACTTC. As protein: CASSSHPFYEQYF. Combining the CDR3 with reference TRBV5-1 and TRBJ2-7 gives the whole variable domain KAGVTQTPRYLIKTRGQQVTLSCSPISGHRSVSWYQQTPGQGLQFLFEYFSETQRNKGNFPGRFSGRQFSNSRSEMNVSTLELGDSALYLCASSSHPFYEQYFGPGTRLTVT.

This clonotype was counted ten times or more. This sequence joins TRBV25-1 and TRBJ1-6, with D possibly being TRBD1 (6 bases). In germline, CDR1 is MGHDK, CDR2 SYGVNS. This CDR3 has 14 residues. Trimming pared 2 bases from V and 4 bases from J, leaving 6 bases between. The CDR3 loop reads CASSEGQYNSPLHF. The DNA of the CDR3 is TGTGCCAGCAGTGAAGGACAGTATAATTCACCCCTCCACTTT.

This clonotype has ten or more counts. This chain links TRBV2 with TRBJ2-5, with 7 bases that match TRBD2. The CDR3 covers 16 residues. V dropped 5 bases and J dropped 2; count of bases not matched to a gene: 11. Germline V gene data show CDR1 as SNHLY and CDR2 as FYNNEI. Written as DNA, the CDR3 is TGTGCCAGCAGTTCCCGGGGAGCGGGACTGCAAGAGACCCAGTACTTC. Translating it yields CASSSRGAGLQETQYF.

This clonotype was seen many times. This rearrangement joins TRBV9 to TRBJ1-1; 8 bases map to TRBD1. This CDR3 is 16 amino acids long. Germline V lookup: CDR1 SGDLS, CDR2 YYNGEE. V gave up 0 bases and J gave up 0 bases; unmatched junction bases: 4. Written as DNA, the CDR3 is TGTGCCAGCAGCGTAGTCACAGGGGGTCTGAACACTGAAGCTTTCTTT. Translation: CASSVVTGGLNTEAFF. The complete variable domain, with remaining parts taken from reference TRBV9 and TRBJ1-1, reads DSGVTQTPKHLITATGQRVTLRCSPRSGDLSVYWYQQSLDQGLQFLIQYYNGEERAKGNILERFSAQQFPDLHSELNLSSLELGDSALYFCASSVVTGGLNTEAFFGQGTRLTVV.

The CDR3 DNA follows: TGTGCCAGCAGTGAAACATCCGGGACATTCTACGAGCAGTACTTC. This gives the protein CASSETSGTFYEQYF. The rearrangement links TRBV6-1 to TRBJ2-7; tentative D call: TRBD1 (6 bases). V was cut by 2 bases and J by 3 bases, with 14 bases left in between. Germline values: CDR1 MNHNS, CDR2 SASEGT. The CDR3 extends over 15 amino acids.

This clonotype was observed a handful of times. The CDR3 loop is CASSLEPSGRHQGNEQYF. CDR3 nucleotides: TGCGCCAGCAGCTTGGAACCTAGCGGGAGACACCAGGGGAACGAGCAGTACTTC. The chain joins TRBV5-1 to TRBJ2-7; 10 bases line up with TRBD2. Germline CDR1 is SGHRS and CDR2 is YFSETQ. There are 18 residues in the CDR3. With 0 bases clipped from V and 5 bases from J, the junction kept 14 bases outside the gene matches.

This clonotype was seen ten or more times. One end of the junction does not line up with germline, which may come from a read error. The genes are TRBV5-1 and TRBJ2-7; D call uncertain. This CDR3 comprises 13 residues. Germline-derived CDR1 and CDR2 are SGHRS and YFSETQ. In DNA form, the CDR3 reads TGTGCCAGCAGCTTAGGCAACTCCTACGAGCAGTACTTC. This gives the protein CASSLGNSYEQYF.

This clonotype was seen many times. The V call is TRBV30, the J call TRBJ2-7, with D maybe TRBD1 (5 bases). V was pared by 0 bases and J by 0 bases, with 18 bases between. CDR3 length: 17 amino acids. The germline CDR1 and CDR2 sequences are GTSNPN and SVGIG (reference sequence). The CDR3 sequence is CAWSVIPPRRVSYEQYF. The CDR3 nucleotides read TGTGCCTGGAGTGTAATCCCCCCTCGCAGGGTCTCCTACGAGCAGTACTTC.

The chain has TRBV7-6 and TRBJ2-6; either TRBD1 or TRBD2 may supply D (6 bases each). This CDR3 is built from 20 residues. The germline V gene has CDR1 SGHVS and CDR2 FNYEAQ. V was shortened by 2 bases and J by 4 bases, with 24 bases between the two germline ends. The CDR3 reads CASSLKKGDNRELGANVLTF. The CDR3, as DNA: TGTGCCAGCAGCTTAAAGAAAGGGGACAATCGGGAGCTGGGGGCCAACGTCCTGACTTTC.

This clonotype was seen repeatedly, ten times or more. This chain links TRBV9 with TRBJ2-7; D is unclear. The CDR3 is made up of 15 amino acids. Germline values: CDR1 SGDLS, CDR2 YYNGEE. V gave up 2 bases and J gave up 3 bases, with 15 bases separating them. CDR3 nucleotide sequence: TGTGCCAGCAGCGTTGATCCCTCCTCGGTCTACGAGCAGTACTTC. It yields the protein CASSVDPSSVYEQYF.

In this sample, this clonotype turned up many times. The rearrangement joins TRBV28 to TRBJ1-2, with D unresolved. Germline CDR1 reads MDHEN; CDR2 reads SYDVKM. This CDR3 has 15 residues. V lost 2 bases and J lost 3, with 13 bases in between. CDR3 DNA sequence: TGTGCCAGCAGTTTAAATGACGTTTCAGACTATGGCTACACCTTC. Protein product: CASSLNDVSDYGYTF.

In its sample, this clonotype was seen many times. This rearrangement joins TRBV28 to TRBJ1-5; D ambiguous. Germline CDR1 MDHEN, CDR2 SYDVKM. Trimming took 3 bases from V and 0 from J, leaving 15 bases between them. This CDR3 spans 17 amino acids. The CDR3 DNA follows: TGTGCCAGCAGTTTGAGAGAAGGACTCCTTAGCAATCAGCCCCAGCATTTT. Residues: CASSLREGLLSNQPQHF. Full variable domain (remainder filled in from reference TRBV28 and TRBJ1-5): DVKVTQSSRYLVKRTGEKVFLECVQDMDHENMFWYRQDPGLGLRLIYFSYDVKMKEKGDIPEGYSVSREKKERFSLILESASTNQTSMYLCASSLREGLLSNQPQHFGDGTRLSIL.

This clonotype has just a few counts. The chain is built from TRBV28 and TRBJ1-2; TRBD1 is a possible D gene (5 bases). The germline gives CDR1 MDHEN, CDR2 SYDVKM. V lost 2 bases, J lost 6 bases, and 7 bases lay in between. This CDR3 contains 12 residues. The CDR3 protein is CASSLTGHGYTF. CDR3 bases: TGTGCCAGCAGTTTAACGGGACATGGCTACACCTTC.

This clonotype was seen many times. This rearrangement joins TRBV29-1 to TRBJ2-2; D perhaps matches TRBD1 (6 bases). Trimming shortened V by 5 bases and J by 6 bases, and 7 bases separated the two germline ends. This CDR3 is 11 amino acids long. Germline loops: CDR1 SQVTM, CDR2 ANQGSEA. Written as DNA, the CDR3 is TGCAGCGTTTGGACAGCCGGGGAGCTGTTTTTT. Amino acids: CSVWTAGELFF.

At least ten counts were recorded for this clonotype. The CDR3 DNA sequence: TGTGCCAGCAGTTACGTGGGAGTTCATAATTCACCCCTCCACTTT. Protein product: CASSYVGVHNSPLHF. This chain uses TRBV6-5 with TRBJ1-6, with no clear D. The length of the CDR3 is 15 residues. The germline V gene has CDR1 MNHEY and CDR2 SVGAGI. The ends were cut back, 2 bases at V and 5 bases at J, with 10 bases in the middle.

This clonotype was picked up a small number of times. This chain joins TRBV5-1 and TRBJ1-1; 7 bases line up with TRBD1. The length of the CDR3 is 16 residues. V shed 4 bases and J 1 base; nucleotides not matched to a gene: 10. Germline values: CDR1 SGHRS, CDR2 YFSETQ. Here the CDR3 DNA reads TGCGCCAGCAGCCAAAGCTCCGACAGGGCGAACACTGAAGCTTTCTTT. Protein sequence: CASSQSSDRANTEAFF.

This clonotype was seen many times. The rearrangement uses TRBV11-1 and TRBJ1-1; 7 bases map to TRBD1. CDR1 and CDR2 from the germline V gene are SGHAT and FQDESV (reference sequence). V was clipped by 6 bases and J by 0 bases; unmatched bases: 4. The CDR3 runs 14 residues. The CDR3 region is CASRQGQVNTEAFF. Here the CDR3 DNA reads TGTGCCAGCAGACAAGGACAGGTGAACACTGAAGCTTTCTTT.

In its sample, this clonotype was seen many times. V usage is TRBV9 and J usage is TRBJ2-4; D is undetermined. The V end was cut by 2 bases, the J end by 0 bases, with 12 bases between. CDR3 size: 16 residues. In germline, CDR1 is SGDLS, CDR2 YYNGEE. The CDR3 nucleotides read TGTGCCAGCAGCGTCGGAGAGTCACGAGCCAAAAACATTCAGTACTTC. Its protein product is CASSVGESRAKNIQYF.

About this clonotype: A much more abundant neighbour one base away suggests this may be a read error. This chain connects TRBV12-3 or TRBV12-4 to TRBJ1-5; D ambiguous. V lost 8 bases and J 0 bases, leaving 11 bases between the germline ends. This CDR3 region has 14 residues. In DNA, the CDR3 is TGTGCCAGCGCAGGCTTACATAGCAATCAGCCCCAGCATTTT. This sequence encodes CASAGLHSNQPQHF.

V usage is TRBV30 and J usage is TRBJ2-2; 10 bases are shared with TRBD1. CDR1 is GTSNPN, CDR2 SVGIG, per germline (reference sequence). The CDR3 has 13 amino acids. The CDR3 region is CALGQGKTGELFF. Here the CDR3 DNA reads TGTGCTCTGGGACAGGGGAAGACCGGGGAGCTGTTTTTT. Together with reference TRBV30 and TRBJ2-2, the CDR3 gives the full variable domain: SQTIHQWPATLVQPVGSPLSLECTVEGTSNPNLYWYRQAAGRGLQLLFYSVGIGQISSEVPQNLSASRPQDRQFILSSKKLLLSDSGFYLCALGQGKTGELFFGEGSRLTVL.

This clonotype has ten or more counts. The V gene is TRBV12-3 or TRBV12-4, the J gene TRBJ1-3; 9 bases match TRBD1. The CDR3 has 16 amino acids. The J segment lost 4 bases and the V segment lost 5 bases, leaving 9 bases of the junction unmatched. The CDR3 region is CASSLGIGTGGNTIYF. CDR3 coding DNA: TGTGCCAGCAGTCTAGGAATCGGGACAGGGGGAAACACCATATATTTT.

There are many counts of this clonotype. This chain uses TRBV25-1 with TRBJ2-4; TRBD2 matches at 12 bases. Losses at the gene ends were 1 base for V and 5 bases for J; bases not matched to a gene: 9. The CDR3 extends over 18 amino acids. Germline CDR1 reads MGHDK; CDR2 reads SYGVNS. Here the CDR3 DNA reads TGTGCCAGCAGTGAATTGGCTAGCGGGAGGGAAACGGAAAACATTCAGTACTTC. This encodes CASSELASGRETENIQYF. The whole variable domain, filled in from reference TRBV25-1 and TRBJ2-4, reads EADIYQTPRYLVIGTGKKITLECSQTMGHDKMYWYQQDPGMELHLIHYSYGVNSTEKGDLSSESTVSRIRTEHFPLTLESARPSHTSQYLCASSELASGRETENIQYFGAGTRLSVL.

This clonotype has ten or more counts. The chain carries TRBV5-1 and TRBJ2-7; D is possibly TRBD2 (7 bases). Germline-derived CDR1 and CDR2 are SGHRS and YFSETQ. V was cut by 4 bases and J by 2 bases, with 16 bases left in between. This CDR3 spans 15 amino acids. The CDR3 loop reads CASSPEGGGTYEQYF. CDR3 nucleotides: TGCGCCAGCAGCCCCGAGGGGGGGGGGACCTACGAGCAGTACTTC. Full variable domain (missing parts from reference TRBV5-1 and TRBJ2-7): KAGVTQTPRYLIKTRGQQVTLSCSPISGHRSVSWYQQTPGQGLQFLFEYFSETQRNKGNFPGRFSGRQFSNSRSEMNVSTLELGDSALYLCASSPEGGGTYEQYFGPGTRLTVT.